Here is one T cell receptor (beta chain) with its context. What it recognizes is unknown. These data come from a study of cytomegalovirus exposure and HLA in healthy donors. Use of 60 Vbeta and 13 Jbeta primers characterized the PCR. Original analysis: Roughly 73 million unique TCR beta chains, about 11 million of them shared, were counted by a later analysis. This table comes from immunoSEQ multiplex PCR, and its TCRdb copy is limited to in-frame clones, with some not included. V and J calls plus clone size are reproduced from that table; the DNA served to infer D and trimming. The sample lists roughly 140,000 clones, more than 70% occurring once. Findings and limits, study-wide: HLA restriction was apparent for most CMV-associated TCR beta chains in a later analysis.

J lost 7 bases, V lost 4 bases, and 4 bases had no gene match. CDR1 is MNHEY, CDR2 SVGAGI, per germline. This CDR3 has 14 amino acids. The clonotype was recovered from a woman in her forties or fifties in good health and CMV-seronegative. What was sequenced was PBMCs. The V call is TRBV6-5, the J call TRBJ1-6; 7 positions agree with TRBD1. The CDR3 DNA follows: TGTGCCAGCAGTTTGACAGGGTACAATTCACCCCTCCACTTT. It codes for CASSLTGYNSPLHF.